The clone carrying this TCR beta chain occurred a few times. Clones were read by immunoSEQ multiplex PCR, and TCRdb kept only the in-frame ones, dropping some. The sample has 55,000 to 75,000 clones, 70% to 90% seen once; the top ten hold around 1.7%. Time point described: pretreatment peripheral blood. Sample numbers ranged from 1 to 8 per patient, encompassing pretreatment and on-treatment collections. This specimen comes from a study of PD-L1 blockade in urothelial cancer. Study-wide background: Atezolizumab 1,200 mg was given intravenously every 3 weeks, starting 2014. Males with urothelial cancer arising in the bladder constituted most of the 29 patients.

The TCR comes from a man between 65 and 80 years old with urothelial cancer. Specimen: PBMCs, collected around atezolizumab (anti-PD-L1) treatment.

In nucleotides, the CDR3 is TGTGCCAGCAGCTTAGGACTAGCGGGAGGGTACGCCTACGAGCAGTACTTC. It yields the protein CASSLGLAGGYAYEQYF. The chain uses TRBV2 and TRBJ2-7, with TRBD2 identical over 15 bases. The J segment lost 2 bases and the V segment lost 6 bases, leaving 8 bases of the junction unmatched. This CDR3 region has 17 residues. Germline V gives CDR1 SNHLY, CDR2 FYNNEI. Based on the CDR3 plus reference TRBV2 and TRBJ2-7, the full variable domain is EPEVTQTPSHQVTQMGQEVILRCVPISNHLYFYWYRQILGQKVEFLVSFYNNEISEKSEIFDDQFSVERPDGSNFTLKIRSTKLEDSAMYFCASSLGLAGGYAYEQYFGPGTRLTVT.